These 10 T cell receptor beta chains were all obtained from the same sample, sequenced in a study of STAT3 mutations in large granular lymphocyte leukemia (dated by TCRdb to 2018 to 2020). Points the paper makes about the study in general: Every T-LGLL patient showed at least one immunodominant TCRbeta clonotype, and about half showed multiple immunodominant subclonotypes.

Library preparation used the immunoSEQ multiplex PCR assay. Entries here come from immuneACCESS through TCRdb and include only in-frame sequences with V and J called. Some clones fail to appear in such tables; in the studies checked, an unresolved V gene covers under half of the shortfall, and the cause of the remainder is unknown. The sample has about 12,000 clones on record, over 70% of them singletons. The top ten clonotypes cover roughly 56% of the sample. Their target antigens are unknown. The sequenced sample consisted of peripheral blood mononuclear cells. The receptor set was obtained from a man in his 60s with T-cell large granular lymphocyte leukemia. Some clones in this sample may be carry-over from other donors' samples. The age is the age at diagnosis.

This clone showed up just once. The chain couples TRBV28 to TRBJ1-3; the match to TRBD1 covers 7 bases. Germline values: CDR1 MDHEN, CDR2 SYDVKM. The CDR3 contains 15 residues. With 3 bases clipped from V and 4 bases from J, the junction kept 6 bases outside the gene matches. CDR3 in DNA: TGTGCCAGCAGTTTTCCAGGGGGGACAGGAAACACCATATATTTT. It is translated as CASSFPGGTGNTIYF.

The rearrangement joins TRBV10-3 to TRBJ1-1; 10 bases match TRBD1. CDR3 length equals 17 residues. From germline, CDR1 is ENHRY and CDR2 SYGVKD. The V gene end was trimmed by 5 bases and the J gene end by 4 bases; junction bases not matched to a gene: 13. The CDR3 coding sequence is TGTGCCATCAGTCAAGGACAGGGGGGAACACGAGGCACTGAAGCTTTCTTT. Encoded protein: CAISQGQGGTRGTEAFF.

This sequence joins TRBV18 and TRBJ2-3; D unclear. V lost 1 base, J lost 2 bases, and 7 bases lay in between. The CDR3 runs to 14 residues. Per the germline V gene, CDR1 is KGHSH and CDR2 is LQKENI. CDR3: CASSPQGFTDTQYF. The CDR3 coding sequence is TGTGCCAGCTCACCACAGGGTTTCACAGATACGCAGTATTTT.

V is TRBV5-4 and J is TRBJ2-4, with TRBD1 matching over 9 bases. Germline V gene sequence: CDR1 SGHNT, CDR2 YYREEE (reference sequence). Trimming cost V 4 bases and J 8 bases; bases outside gene matches: 10. CDR3 length equals 15 residues. The CDR3 DNA reads as TGTGCCAGCAGCAACGCCGGGACAGGGCGGGACATTCAGTACTTC. This encodes CASSNAGTGRDIQYF. The complete variable domain, with remaining parts taken from reference TRBV5-4 and TRBJ2-4, reads ETGVTQSPTHLIKTRGQQVTLRCSSQSGHNTVSWYQQALGQGPQFIFQYYREEENGRGNFPPRFSGLQFPNYSSELNVNALELDDSALYLCASSNAGTGRDIQYFGAGTRLSVL.

This clone came up once. The V gene is TRBV28, the J gene TRBJ1-2, with TRBD1 matching 7 bases. The CDR3 sequence is 14 residues long. V lost 8 bases to trimming and J lost 4 bases; unmatched junction nucleotides: 10. Germline values: CDR1 MDHEN, CDR2 SYDVKM. The CDR3 is CASSTWGQIYGYTF. For the CDR3, the DNA is TGTGCCAGCTCCACCTGGGGACAGATCTATGGCTACACCTTC.

This CDR3 reads CASSLLGLGNTEAFF. The CDR3 DNA sequence: TGTGCCAGCAGCTTGTTAGGTTTGGGGAACACTGAAGCTTTCTTT. This chain connects TRBV5-4 to TRBJ1-1; D call uncertain. Trimming took 1 base from V and 1 from J, leaving 11 bases between them. Germline V gene lookup returns CDR1 SGHNT and CDR2 YYREEE (reference sequence). This CDR3 has 15 residues.

This chain joins TRBV14 and TRBJ2-3; D is uncertain. The CDR3 totals 14 residues. Germline V gene lookup returns CDR1 SGHDN and CDR2 FVKESK. With 4 bases removed from V and 2 bases from J, the gap between germline ends came to 10 bases. The CDR3 sequence: CASSPPGNTDTQYF. DNA for the CDR3: TGTGCCAGCAGCCCCCCTGGGAACACAGATACGCAGTATTTT. The whole variable domain, remainder taken from reference TRBV14 and TRBJ2-3, is EAGVTQFPSHSVIEKGQTVTLRCDPISGHDNLYWYRRVMGKEIKFLLHFVKESKQDESGMPNNRFLAERTGGTYSTLKVQPAELEDSGVYFCASSPPGNTDTQYFGPGTRLTVL.

The gene calls are TRBV27 and TRBJ2-5; 7 positions match TRBD2. Germline V lookup: CDR1 MNHEY, CDR2 SMNVEV (reference sequence). This CDR3 comprises 15 residues. J gave up 5 bases and V 6 bases, and 12 bases lay outside the gene matches. CDR3 nucleotide sequence: TGTGCCAGCAGCCTGGGGGGGTCCGGGTTGGAGACCCAGTACTTC. Translation gives CASSLGGSGLETQYF.

The V and J genes are TRBV7-8 and TRBJ1-1; no clear D. Germline lookup yields CDR1 SGHVS and CDR2 FQNEAQ. Trimming removed 1 base from V and 10 bases from J, with 31 bases in between. The CDR3 totals 19 residues. As DNA, the CDR3 is TGTGCCAGCAGCTTAGGTTTACGGGGAGCAAGAGGCGATACGCGGGGAGCTTTCTTT. Protein sequence: CASSLGLRGARGDTRGAFF.

V is TRBV4-1 and J is TRBJ2-2; 9 nucleotides line up with TRBD1. V dropped 0 bases and J dropped 13; count of bases not matched to a gene: 12. The CDR3 spans 16 residues. The germline gives CDR1 MGHRA, CDR2 YSYEKL. CDR3 nucleotides: TGCGCCAGCAGCCAAGATAGGACAGGGGCCTATAGGTGGCTGTTTTTT. Amino acids: CASSQDRTGAYRWLFF.